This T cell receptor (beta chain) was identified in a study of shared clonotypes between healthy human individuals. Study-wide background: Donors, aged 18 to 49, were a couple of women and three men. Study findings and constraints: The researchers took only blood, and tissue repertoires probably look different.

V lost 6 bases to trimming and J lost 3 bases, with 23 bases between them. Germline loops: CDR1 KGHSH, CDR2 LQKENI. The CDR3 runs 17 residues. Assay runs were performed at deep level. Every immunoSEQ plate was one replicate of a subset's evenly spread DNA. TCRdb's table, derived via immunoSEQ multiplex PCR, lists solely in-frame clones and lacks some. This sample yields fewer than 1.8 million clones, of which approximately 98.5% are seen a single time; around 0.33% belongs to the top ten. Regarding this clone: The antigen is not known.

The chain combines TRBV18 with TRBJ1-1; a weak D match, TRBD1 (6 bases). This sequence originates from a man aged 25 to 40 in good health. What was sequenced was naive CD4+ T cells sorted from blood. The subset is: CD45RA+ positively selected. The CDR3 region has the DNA TGTGCCAGCTCGCCGCCGTCGGCCTCGAGGGGGGACACTGAAGCTTTCTTT. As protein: CASSPPSASRGDTEAFF.